This entry describes one TCR beta chain. Germline CDR1 reads MDHEN; CDR2 reads SYDVKM. The germline V and J ends were trimmed by 4 bases and 4 bases, with 10 bases remaining between them. The CDR3 spans 13 residues. This entry belongs to a study of cytomegalovirus exposure and HLA in healthy donors. In the PCR, 60 Vbeta and 13 Jbeta primers were used. Profiled with immunoSEQ multiplex PCR; TCRdb holds only in-frame clones, not every one. Altogether 170,000 or so clones are present, more than 80% being singletons, with the ten largest covering under 0.75%. Sequenced input: PBMCs. This chain uses TRBV28 with TRBJ1-2; D possibly corresponds to TRBD1 (6 bases). The receptor's source is a boy aged 5-17 years in good health and CMV-seronegative. The CDR3 DNA sequence: TGTGCCAGCAGTTACGGACAGTCCTATGGCTACACCTTC. This translates into CASSYGQSYGYTF.